These 8 T cell receptor beta chains share one sample of origin, sequenced in a study of cytomegalovirus exposure and HLA in healthy donors. Vbeta (60) and Jbeta (13) primers were used in the PCR. TCRdb's table, derived via immunoSEQ multiplex PCR, lists solely in-frame clones and lacks some. The sample has about 80,000 clones, over 70% seen once. The sequencing sample was made of PBMCs. Every receptor here comes from a woman aged 40 to 50 in good health and CMV-seronegative.

The chain uses TRBV5-1 and TRBJ1-6, with 8 bases fitting TRBD1. V lost 0 bases to trimming and J lost 11 bases; unmatched junction nucleotides: 4. The CDR3 contains 14 residues. Germline V lookup: CDR1 SGHRS, CDR2 YFSETQ. CDR3 nucleotides: TGCGCCAGCAGCTTGGGGACAGGGATTACACCCCTCCACTTT. It yields the protein CASSLGTGITPLHF.

The chain joins TRBV13 to TRBJ2-7; a possible D gene is TRBD1 (6 bases). This CDR3 has 13 residues. Deletions cut 5 bases from V and 5 bases from J, with 13 bases between. The germline gives CDR1 PRHDT, CDR2 FYEKMQ (reference sequence). The CDR3 bases are TGTGCCAGCAGCCCGACAGGTCGTAACGAGCAGTACTTC. The encoded protein is CASSPTGRNEQYF.

The genes are TRBV2 and TRBJ2-1; 7 nucleotides line up with TRBD1. V was pared by 4 bases and J by 13 bases, with 10 bases of the junction left unmatched. Germline CDR1 reads SNHLY; CDR2 reads FYNNEI. There are 13 residues in the CDR3. CDR3 sequence reads: CASSGEQGQGQFF. The CDR3 coding sequence is TGTGCCAGCAGTGGAGAACAGGGGCAGGGCCAGTTCTTC. Full variable domain (remainder filled in from reference TRBV2 and TRBJ2-1): EPEVTQTPSHQVTQMGQEVILRCVPISNHLYFYWYRQILGQKVEFLVSFYNNEISEKSEIFDDQFSVERPDGSNFTLKIRSTKLEDSAMYFCASSGEQGQGQFFGPGTRLTVL.

This clone was observed a few times. The chain has TRBV5-4 and TRBJ2-5; D unresolved. The CDR3 length is 13 residues. CDR1 and CDR2 (germline): SGHNT, YYREEE (reference sequence). Trimming took 0 bases from V and 5 from J, leaving 8 bases between them. CDR3 nucleotide sequence: TGTGCCAGCAGCTTGGGAGAGCACGAGACCCAGTACTTC. Translated: CASSLGEHETQYF.

This chain joins TRBV7-9 and TRBJ2-7; 8 nucleotides match TRBD1. V shed 5 bases, J shed 7 bases, and the junction held 16 bases outside the gene matches. Germline assignment: CDR1 SEHNR and CDR2 FQNEAQ (reference sequence). The CDR3 contains 16 residues. Here the CDR3 reads CASSRPTGATPREQYF. The CDR3 coding sequence is TGTGCCAGCAGCCGGCCGACAGGGGCCACCCCGCGGGAGCAGTACTTC.

The chain joins TRBV5-8 to TRBJ1-4, with TRBD1 identical over 7 bases. J was trimmed by 4 bases and V by 0 bases; bases with no gene match: 3. Germline CDR1 and CDR2: SGHTS and YDEGEE. The CDR3 runs 15 residues. CDR3 residues: CASSLGQGLNEKLFF. The CDR3 DNA follows: TGTGCCAGCAGCTTGGGACAGGGCCTTAATGAAAAACTGTTTTTT.

The rearrangement links TRBV11-1 to TRBJ1-2, with TRBD1 matching 9 bases. The CDR3 spans 14 residues. From germline, CDR1 is SGHAT and CDR2 FQDESV (reference sequence). Trimming cost V 5 bases and J 4 bases; bases outside gene matches: 5. DNA for the CDR3: TGTGCCAGCAGCCTAGGGACAGGGCCCTATGGCTACACCTTC. Translation gives CASSLGTGPYGYTF.

The sample holds a few counts of this clone. V gene TRBV7-3 combines with J gene TRBJ2-1; D is undetermined. Germline CDR1 is SGHTA and CDR2 is FQGTGA. CDR3 length: 14 amino acids. V lost 5 bases to trimming and J lost 0 bases, with 8 bases between them. The CDR3 sequence is CASSIESSYNEQFF. CDR3 sequence (DNA): TGTGCCAGCAGCATAGAGAGCTCCTACAATGAGCAGTTCTTC.